This T cell receptor (beta chain) was retrieved from a study of OX40 agonist ivuxolimab in advanced cancers. Whole-study context: Enrolled patients in dose escalation had cancers that were hepatocellular carcinoma, melanoma, renal cell or head and neck cancer. Aged roughly 23 to 79 with a mean of approximately 57 years, they were almost 85% male. Study-wide results and limits: Researchers report that CD8+ T cells had, on average, more expanded clones than CD4+.

In regard to this clone: Its antigen is undetermined.

The germline CDR1 and CDR2 sequences are MDHEN and SYDVKM. The CDR3 is made up of 17 amino acids. After removal of 2 bases from V and 7 bases from J, the junction contained 7 bases not matched to a gene. Blood specimens came from baseline, cycle 4 day 1, and cycle 7 day 1. The protocol was immunoSEQ multiplex PCR, while the TCRdb copy is restricted to in-frame clones and leaves out a portion. The sample has 65,000 to 80,000 clones; 91% are singletons. The source is an adult with an advanced solid tumor such as melanoma, head and neck, liver or kidney cancer. Specimen: CD4+ or CD8+ T cells sorted from blood, collected in a trial of the OX40 agonist ivuxolimab. The chain is built from TRBV28 and TRBJ2-1; TRBD2 matches at 14 bases. The CDR3 coding sequence is TGTGCCAGCAGTTTAACGGGACTAGCGGGAGCCCGGAATGAGCAGTTCTTC. Encoded protein: CASSLTGLAGARNEQFF.